The rows below give T cell receptor beta chains drawn from one sample of a study of technical replicates of blood from several donors. The table came from immunoSEQ multiplex PCR; TCRdb's copy has only in-frame clones and leaves some out. The sample includes 75,000 to 80,000 clones, roughly 94% seen only once; the top ten take about 0.35%. Sequenced sample: T cells isolated from PBMCs. These receptors all stem from a human donor in good health. The CDR3 runs from the conserved cysteine through the conserved F or W. D genes are given only for firm matches. The listing skips clone size in some rows; elsewhere it reads once, few, many or a size class.

.	TRBV5-1	TRBD2	TRBJ2-3	TGCGCCAGCAGCTTGCTTGGGACTAGCGGGAGTTTGGCAGATACGCAGTATTTT	CASSLLGTSGSLADTQYF
.	TRBV19	TRBD2	TRBJ2-3	TGTGCCAGTAGTATGAGCGGGGGCCTAAGCACAGATACGCAGTATTTT	CASSMSGGLSTDTQYF
few	TRBV2	.	TRBJ2-2	TGTGCCAGTGACGCGGTGAACACCGGGGAGCTGTTTTTT	CASDAVNTGELFF
.	TRBV2	TRBD2	TRBJ2-7	TGTGCCAGCGTTCCGGGACTAGCGGGAAACTTGTACGAGCAGTACTTC	CASVPGLAGNLYEQYF
.	TRBV18	.	TRBJ1-1	TGTGCCAGCTCCGGTAAGAGTAACGGAGGAGCTTTCTTT	CASSGKSNGGAFF
.	TRBV5-3	.	TRBJ1-2	TGTGCCAGAAGCCCCGGGACAACTCCTAACTATGGCTACACCTTC	CARSPGTTPNYGYTF
few	TRBV6-5	.	TRBJ1-1	TGTGCCAGCAGTTACGCCGGACGGGAGAACACTGAAGCTTTCTTT	CASSYAGRENTEAFF
.	TRBV2	TRBD1	TRBJ2-7	TGTGCCAGCAGCGCACCCGGGACAGGGGGCGTCGAGCAGTACTTC	CASSAPGTGGVEQYF
.	TRBV27	.	TRBJ1-2	TGTGCCAGCAGTTTATCAAGATCGTCGGGGGGCAGTGGCTACACCTTC	CASSLSRSSGGSGYTF
.	TRBV4-1	.	TRBJ1-5	TGCGCCAGCAGCCAATCAGGTATAGAGCAGCCCCAGCATTTT	CASSQSGIEQPQHF
.	TRBV29-1	TRBD1	TRBJ1-1	TGCAGCGTTGGGCAGGGGGTGGGCACTGAAGCTTTCTTT	CSVGQGVGTEAFF
few	TRBV6-5	.	TRBJ2-1	TGTGCCAGCAGTTTAGCGGAAAGCTCCTACAATGAGCAGTTCTTC	CASSLAESSYNEQFF
.	TRBV9	.	TRBJ2-7	TGTGCCAGCAGCGTAGGGGCAGGGTATAACGAGCAGTACTTC	CASSVGAGYNEQYF
.	TRBV28	.	TRBJ2-7	TGTGCCACCAAAACCCCTAGCGCCCACGAGCAGTACTTC	CATKTPSAHEQYF
.	TRBV5-4	TRBD2	TRBJ2-7	TGTGCCAGCAGCTTCGGGGGGGAAAGCTACGAGCAGTACTTC	CASSFGGESYEQYF
.	TRBV4-3	TRBD2	TRBJ2-1	TGCGCCAGCAGCCCGGGACTAGCGGGTTATGAGCAGTTCTTC	CASSPGLAGYEQFF
.	TRBV7-2	.	TRBJ2-1	TGTGCCAGCAGTTCACTGGGACTCCCGAGCTCCTACAATGAGCAGTTCTTC	CASSSLGLPSSYNEQFF
.	TRBV5-4	.	TRBJ2-7	TGTGCCAGCAGCTTGGAAGGACTAAGTTCGGAGCAGTACTTC	CASSLEGLSSEQYF
.	TRBV23-1	TRBD1	TRBJ2-7	TGCGCCAGCAGTCACAATATACAGGGGGTCGACGAGCAGTACTTC	CASSHNIQGVDEQYF
.	TRBV25-1	.	TRBJ2-1	TGTGCCAGCAACGCAGGGGCGCATGAGCAGTTCTTC	CASNAGAHEQFF
.	TRBV19	TRBD1	TRBJ2-7	TGTGCCAGTAAACGGGACAGGGGACCCTACGAGCAGTACTTC	CASKRDRGPYEQYF
.	TRBV4-3	.	TRBJ2-2	TGCGCCAGCAGCCAATTCGCAGGCATCACCGGGGAGCTGTTTTTT	CASSQFAGITGELFF
.	TRBV28	.	TRBJ1-5	TGTGCCGCGGGGCCGAATAGCAATCAGCCCCAGCATTTT	CAAGPNSNQPQHF
.	TRBV4-2	TRBD1	TRBJ2-3	TGTGCCAGCAGTCAACCTAGACAGGGGGGGACAGATACGCAGTATTTT	CASSQPRQGGTDTQYF
.	TRBV6-5	TRBD1	TRBJ1-5	TGTGCCAGCAGTTACCCCGGACAGGTCCAGCCCCAGCATTTT	CASSYPGQVQPQHF
.	TRBV6-1	.	TRBJ2-4	TGTGCCAGCAGACTAAGACAGTCAGCCAAAAACATTCAGTACTTC	CASRLRQSAKNIQYF
.	TRBV11-2	.	TRBJ2-3	TGTGCCAGCAGCTCCCTGGGCGGGGTGCTCACAGATACGCAGTATTTT	CASSSLGGVLTDTQYF
once	TRBV7-2	TRBD2	TRBJ2-1	TGTGCCAGCAGCTTATGGCGGGAGGTGAATGAGCAGTTCTTC	CASSLWREVNEQFF
.	TRBV19	.	TRBJ2-7	TGTGCCAGTAGGCCTAGCCGATCGCTCTACGAGCAGTACTTC	CASRPSRSLYEQYF
.	TRBV5-1	.	TRBJ2-1	TGCGCCAGCAGCTTGATAAGAGGTACCTACAATGAGCAGTTCTTC	CASSLIRGTYNEQFF
once	TRBV2	TRBD1	TRBJ2-3	TGTGCCAGCCTGAGGTGGGGCAGGGGGCCAGATACGCAGTATTTT	CASLRWGRGPDTQYF
.	TRBV5-6	.	TRBJ2-1	TGTGCCAGCAGCTATACCACGAGTGAGCAGTTCTTC	CASSYTTSEQFF
.	TRBV5-4	.	TRBJ1-1	TGTGCCAGCAGCTTGGGACAGGCGAACACTGAAGCTTTCTTT	CASSLGQANTEAFF
.	TRBV5-4	TRBD2	TRBJ2-5	TGTGCCAGCAGCCAGGGACTAGCGGGAAGGCAAGTGGTAGAGACCCAGTACTTC	CASSQGLAGRQVVETQYF
.	TRBV7-9	TRBD1	TRBJ1-2	TGTGCCAGCAGCGAGATTACAGGGGTCAGAGGCTACACCTTC	CASSEITGVRGYTF
.	TRBV7-8	TRBD2	TRBJ2-2	TGTGCCAGCAGCCCACCTGGGGAGGGCGTAGGGGAGCTGTTTTTT	CASSPPGEGVGELFF
.	TRBV27	TRBD2	TRBJ2-1	TGTGCCAGCAGCAAGACTAGCTTGATAGGTGAGCAGTTCTTC	CASSKTSLIGEQFF
once	TRBV9	.	TRBJ1-3	TGTGCCAGCAGCGCCGGGAATGGAAACACCATATATTTT	CASSAGNGNTIYF
.	TRBV6-5	TRBD1	TRBJ1-4	TGTGCCAGCAGCCCCCAGGGGGAAACTAATGAAAAACTGTTTTTT	CASSPQGETNEKLFF
.	TRBV11-1	TRBD2	TRBJ2-3	TGTGCCAGCAGCTTACTTTATAGCGGGAGGCGGCTAGATACGCAGTATTTT	CASSLLYSGRRLDTQYF
.	TRBV9	.	TRBJ1-1	TGTGCCAGCAGCCAACGGACAGACCCTTTTGAAGCTTTCTTT	CASSQRTDPFEAFF
.	TRBV2	.	TRBJ1-1	TGTGCCAGCAGGGCACCACAGGACACTGAAGCTTTCTTT	CASRAPQDTEAFF
.	TRBV19	TRBD1	TRBJ2-1	TGTGCCAGTAGTCTTTTGGACAGGGACTACAATGAGCAGTTCTTC	CASSLLDRDYNEQFF
.	TRBV27	TRBD2	TRBJ2-1	TGTGCCAGCAGCCTAGCGGGAGAGGAGCAGTTCTTC	CASSLAGEEQFF
once	TRBV11-2	.	TRBJ2-6	TGTGCCAGCAGCCCAGGCAGGGGTGGGGCCAACGTCCTGACTTTC	CASSPGRGGANVLTF
.	TRBV7-8	.	TRBJ2-2	TGTGCCAGCAGCTTAGCCCCCCAGGGTCAGGGCACCGGGGAGCTGTTTTTT	CASSLAPQGQGTGELFF
.	TRBV5-1	.	TRBJ1-1	TGCGCCAGCGGAGGGAGAGCCACTGAAGCTTTCTTT	CASGGRATEAFF
.	TRBV9	.	TRBJ1-1	TGTGCCAGCGCCAACTGGAACACTGAAGCTTTCTTT	CASANWNTEAFF
.	TRBV5-1	.	TRBJ2-5	TGCGCCAGCAGCTTCACCGGAACTAAAGAAGAGACCCAGTACTTC	CASSFTGTKEETQYF
.	TRBV7-9	TRBD1	TRBJ1-5	TGTGCCAGCAGCTCAACAGGGGGCGGGAATCAGCCCCAGCATTTT	CASSSTGGGNQPQHF
.	TRBV2	.	TRBJ1-1	TGTGCCAGTGACACCCTAAACACTGAAGCTTTCTTT	CASDTLNTEAFF
.	TRBV11-2	.	TRBJ2-7	TGTGCCAGCTGCGGCGGCTCCTACGAGCAGTACTTC	CASCGGSYEQYF
.	TRBV19	.	TRBJ2-2	TGTGCCAGTAGTGGGTCAGGTTATACCACCGGGGAGCTGTTTTTT	CASSGSGYTTGELFF
.	TRBV7-2	.	TRBJ2-7	TGTGCCAGCAGCTCCCGCGGGCAGAGTCCCGCCTACGAGCAGTACTTC	CASSSRGQSPAYEQYF
.	TRBV5-1	TRBD2	TRBJ2-1	TGCGCCAGCAGCCCCACTAGCGCGAGCTCCTACAATGAGCAGTTCTTC	CASSPTSASSYNEQFF
.	TRBV28	TRBD1	TRBJ1-4	TGTGCCAGCAGTTTAATTACAGGGGGCGGATATGGGAATGAAAAACTGTTTTTT	CASSLITGGGYGNEKLFF
.	TRBV15	.	TRBJ1-4	TGTGCCACCAGCAGAGGACAGCCTAATGAAAAACTGTTTTTT	CATSRGQPNEKLFF